Sequencing of this TCR beta chain was carried out in a study of vaccination and CD4 T cells after COVID-19. Study at large: Six male and four female convalescents took part, two of them Hispanic. Post-vaccine sample collection happened at a median of roughly 72 days after dose two, ranging 14 to 241. No peptide, an HIV-1 Nef pool, or a CEFX pool was what each control culture received.

The trim removed 6 bases at V and 5 bases at J, leaving 12 bases unmatched. The CDR3 is made up of 15 amino acids. CDR1 DFQATT and CDR2 SNEGSKA come from the germline V gene (reference sequence). Cultured CD4+ T cell DNA was sequenced using the Oncomine TCR Beta short-read assay. Using its own MiXCR run on the PCR reads, TCRdb lists one record per CDR3 protein. The data contain 20,000 or so distinct CDR3 sequences, 26% of them singletons. The treatment here: approximately nine-day PBMC culture with coronavirus spike peptide pools or control peptides (ViraFEST assay). Details on this clonotype: Its cognate antigen is unknown.

The rearrangement joins TRBV20-1 to TRBJ2-1; the match to TRBD2 covers 8 bases. The source is a human donor with COVID-19. The sample comprised cultured CD4+ T cells from blood. The chain's CDR3 is CSAQPAGAFDNEQFF. DNA for the CDR3: TGCAGTGCCCAACCAGCGGGGGCCTTTGACAATGAGCAGTTCTTC.